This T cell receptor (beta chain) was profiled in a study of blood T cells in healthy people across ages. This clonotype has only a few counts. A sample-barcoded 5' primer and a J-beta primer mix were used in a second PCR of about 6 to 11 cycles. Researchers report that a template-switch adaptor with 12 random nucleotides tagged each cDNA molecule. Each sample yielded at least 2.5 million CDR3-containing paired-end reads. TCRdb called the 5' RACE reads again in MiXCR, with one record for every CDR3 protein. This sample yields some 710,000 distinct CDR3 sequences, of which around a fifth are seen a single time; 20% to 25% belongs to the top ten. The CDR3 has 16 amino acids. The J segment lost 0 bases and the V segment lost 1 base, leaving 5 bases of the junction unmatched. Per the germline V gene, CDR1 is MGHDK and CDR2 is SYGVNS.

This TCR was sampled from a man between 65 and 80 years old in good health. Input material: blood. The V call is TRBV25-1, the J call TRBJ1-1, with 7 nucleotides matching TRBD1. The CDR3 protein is CASSEWGQLMNTEAFF. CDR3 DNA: TGTGCCAGCAGTGAATGGGGACAGCTCATGAACACTGAAGCTTTCTTT.